This T cell receptor beta chain was captured in a study of T cells expressing NK-cell markers (TCRdb year 2020). A note on the overall study: TCR beta-chain repertoires were profiled in sorted CD3+CD56+NKG2C+, CD3+CD56+NKG2C- and CD3+CD56-NKG2C+ T-cell subsets from fewer than 10 donors. Of the eight sequenced donors, seven were found to be HCMV-seropositive and one was found to be HCMV-seronegative. The study sequenced eight donors, all healthy volunteers chosen at random: three men and five women. Libraries were sequenced as 2 x 150 bp reads on Illumina HiSeq 2000/2500, MiSeq or NextSeq. General study outcomes and caveats: In about six donors, the dominant CD3+CD56+NKG2C+ clonotypes were found to rank among the top 10 CD8+ clonotypes and to make up about 1.0-8% of CD8+ T cells. Those dominant clonotypes were again the most abundant among CD3+CD56-NKG2C+ cells in four donors, at about 28.3-65%. Whether the expanded NKG2C-expressing T cell clones were specific for HCMV antigens was left unclear.

In the case of this clonotype: The antigen it recognizes is unknown.

The CDR3 holds 16 amino acids from the cysteine to the phenylalanine. No DNA sequence is on record. Per the germline V gene (reference sequence), DFQATT is the CDR1 and SNEGSKA is the CDR2. These reads were obtained on an Illumina HiSeq 2000. TCR beta cDNA libraries were prepared using 5'RACE template switching, which introduced a universal primer site and unique molecular identifiers. Priming for cDNA synthesis came from the TCR beta constant segment, and two successive PCR amplification steps followed. The original pipeline was this. MIGEC handled demultiplexing of the reads and grouping by UMI, while MiTCR was used to assemble and quantify clonotypes. To exclude erroneous sequences, any TCR cDNA sequence not supported by at least two reads was discarded. The tcR package was used for downstream repertoire analysis, and clonotypes were matched across fractions by CDR3 nucleotide sequence plus V segment. VDJmatch was used to annotate antigen specificity against VDJdb, with one amino acid substitution allowed in CDR3. TCRdb reprocessed the public reads and reports one entry per CDR3 protein sequence, without DNA. The V and J calls were not made by the authors but by TCRdb's processing. This sample's listing comprises about 550,000 distinct CDR3 sequences. Clones ranked in the top ten supply roughly 3.4% of the sample.

HCMV-specific IgG was detected in serum with a commercial ELISA kit to determine HCMV serostatus. Ficoll density gradient centrifugation was used to isolate peripheral blood mononuclear cells from blood. The sequencing sample was made of blood T cells: a sorted CD56 or NKG2C T cell subset, CD4+ or CD8+ T cells, or bulk PBMC T cells (not recorded which). The receptor comes from a man younger than 30 in good health. Donor details come from another sample of the same person, matched by shared clones. The chain was built from TRBV20-1 and TRBJ2-1; TCRdb selects TRBD1, and the lack of DNA leaves this call unchecked. The CDR3 sequence is CSASLHETAAYNEQFF.